Below are 3 T cell receptor beta chains sequenced from a single sample in a study of blood T cell repertoires in COVID-19 (dated by TCRdb to the early 2020s). Receptor amplification or capture employed the immunoSEQ multiplex PCR assay. TCRdb holds this immuneACCESS table with in-frame rearrangements only. Some clones are missing; in checked studies, unresolved V genes explain under half, and the rest has no known cause. The sample table contains approximately 260,000 clones; only one count was recorded for under 95% of them. Of the sample, over 1.5% is held by the ten largest clones. The sample consisted of PBMCs or T cells enriched from blood (not recorded which). Source of these receptors: a young woman who had recovered from COVID-19.

This chain uses TRBV6-5 with TRBJ1-2; TRBD1 agrees at 7 bases. Per germline, CDR1 MNHEY and CDR2 SVGAGI. The CDR3 extends over 16 amino acids. The J segment lost 2 bases and the V segment lost 2 bases, leaving 8 bases of the junction unmatched. DNA of the CDR3: TGTGCCAGCAGTTACAACCGGGACAGAATCAACTATGGCTACACCTTC. It specifies CASSYNRDRINYGYTF.

The chain is built from TRBV9 and TRBJ2-1, with 15 bases that match TRBD2. The CDR3 is 19 residues long. Per the germline V gene, CDR1 is SGDLS and CDR2 is YYNGEE. Losses at the gene ends were 1 base for V and 4 bases for J; bases not matched to a gene: 9. DNA for the CDR3: TGTGCCAGCAGCGTACCCTGGACTAGCGGGAGGGCCCAGTACAATGAGCAGTTCTTC. Its protein is CASSVPWTSGRAQYNEQFF.

J is TRBJ1-1 and V is TRBV7-3, with unresolved D. The CDR3 spans 13 residues. Germline V gene sequence: CDR1 SGHTA, CDR2 FQGTGA. Trimming shortened V by 2 bases and J by 2 bases, and 6 bases separated the two germline ends. CDR3 in amino acids: CASSLGHNTEAFF. The CDR3 DNA sequence: TGTGCCAGCAGCTTAGGGCATAACACTGAAGCTTTCTTT.